This TCR beta chain was sequenced in a study of blood T cells in healthy people across ages. Study-wide points: Per million T cells, TCR beta diversity dropped about linearly as age rose.

A J-beta primer mix and a sample-barcoded 5' primer were used in a second PCR of roughly 6 to 11 cycles. In TCRdb, the 5' RACE reads were re-called with MiXCR into one record per CDR3 protein. Counted here are 1.5 million to 2 million distinct CDR3 sequences, under 30% occurring once; the ten biggest clones make up around 7.7%. Those donating, healthy Caucasian individuals from Russia, were aged 6 to 90. From germline, CDR1 is LNHNV and CDR2 YYDKDF (reference sequence). The CDR3 is 16 amino acids. Trimming pared 3 bases from V and 7 bases from J, leaving 18 bases between. As concerns this clonotype: The antigen remains unidentified.

The TCR sequence derives from a woman aged 25 to 45 in good health. The sequencing sample was made of blood. The V call is TRBV15, the J call TRBJ1-4; no clear D gene. This chain's CDR3 is CATSSPRGGSIEKLFF. The CDR3 DNA is TGTGCCACCAGCAGTCCACGGGGAGGGAGTATTGAAAAACTGTTTTTT. Filled out from reference TRBV15 and TRBJ1-4, the complete variable domain reads DAMVIQNPRYQVTQFGKPVTLSCSQTLNHNVMYWYQQKSSQAPKLLFHYYDKDFNNEADTPDNFQSRRPNTSFCFLDIRSPGLGDTAMYLCATSSPRGGSIEKLFFGSGTQLSVL.